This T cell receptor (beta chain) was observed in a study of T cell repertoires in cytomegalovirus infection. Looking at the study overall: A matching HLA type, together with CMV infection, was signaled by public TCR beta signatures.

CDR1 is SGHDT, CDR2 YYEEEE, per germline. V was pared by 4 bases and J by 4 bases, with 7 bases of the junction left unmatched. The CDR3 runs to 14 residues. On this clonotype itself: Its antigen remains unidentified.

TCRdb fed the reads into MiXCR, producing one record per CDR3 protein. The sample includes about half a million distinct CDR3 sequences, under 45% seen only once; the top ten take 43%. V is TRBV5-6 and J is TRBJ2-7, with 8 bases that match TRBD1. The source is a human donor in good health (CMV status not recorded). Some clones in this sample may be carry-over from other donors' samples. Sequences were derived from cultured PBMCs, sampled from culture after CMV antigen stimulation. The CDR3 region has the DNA TGTGCCAGCAGCCCACGGGACAGGATATACGAGCAGTACTTC. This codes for CASSPRDRIYEQYF.